This TCR beta chain was profiled in a study of cytomegalovirus exposure and HLA in healthy donors. With 0 bases removed from V and 0 bases from J, the gap between germline ends came to 7 bases. CDR1 is SGHAT and CDR2 is FQNNGV in the germline V gene. The CDR3 runs 15 residues. Primers for the PCR totalled 60 Vbeta and 13 Jbeta. The table came from immunoSEQ multiplex PCR; TCRdb's copy has only in-frame clones and leaves some out. Recorded here are 55,000 to 75,000 clones; the top ten clones represent 4%. Concerning this clone itself: Its antigen is not identified.

Overall study results and limits: The investigators catalogued 150 to 200 TCR beta chains as cytomegalovirus-associated. A missense DCLRE1C variant was associated with V- and J-gene trimming of TCR beta chains in a later analysis, and an independent cohort replicated the association.

This sequence was found in a male donor in good health and CMV-seronegative. The rearrangement links TRBV11-2 to TRBJ2-3; D gene uncertain. Sequenced sample: PBMCs. This chain's CDR3 is CASSLDPGSTDTQYF. Written as DNA, the CDR3 is TGTGCCAGCAGCTTAGATCCGGGTAGCACAGATACGCAGTATTTT.